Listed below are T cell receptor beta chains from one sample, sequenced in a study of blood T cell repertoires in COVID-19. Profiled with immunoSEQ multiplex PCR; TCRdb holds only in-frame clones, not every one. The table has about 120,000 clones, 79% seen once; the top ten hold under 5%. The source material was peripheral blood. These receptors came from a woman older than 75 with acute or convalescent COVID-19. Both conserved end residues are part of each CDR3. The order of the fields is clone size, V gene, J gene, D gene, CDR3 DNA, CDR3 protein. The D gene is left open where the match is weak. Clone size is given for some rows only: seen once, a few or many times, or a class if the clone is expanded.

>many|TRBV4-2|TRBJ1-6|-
TGTGCCAGCAGCCCAGCCGGGAGAGATAATTCACCCCTCCACTTT
CASSPAGRDNSPLHF
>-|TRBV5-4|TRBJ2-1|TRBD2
TGTGCCAGCAGCCCTTCCCTAGCGGGGGGTTACAATGAGCAGTTCTTC
CASSPSLAGGYNEQFF
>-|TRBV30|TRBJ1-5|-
TGTGCCTGGAGTGGGCAGCTCGGGAATCAGCCCCAGCATTTT
CAWSGQLGNQPQHF
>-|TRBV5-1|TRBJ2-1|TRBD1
TGCGCCAGCAGCTTGGCCGCAGGGGGCGCGTCCTACAATGAGCAGTTCTTC
CASSLAAGGASYNEQFF
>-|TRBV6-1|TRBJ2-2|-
TGTGCCAGCAGTGTTTATGCAGGTTCAGGCACCGGGGAGCTGTTTTTT
CASSVYAGSGTGELFF
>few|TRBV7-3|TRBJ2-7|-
TGTGCCAGCAGCTTAACCACGGGCTACGAGCAGTACTTC
CASSLTTGYEQYF
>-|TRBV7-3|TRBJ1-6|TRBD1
TGTGCCAGCAGCTTGGACAGGGATTCACCCCTCCACTTT
CASSLDRDSPLHF
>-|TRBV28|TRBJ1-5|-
TGTGCCAGCCGGCGGGGGGGGCAGGGCAATCAGCCCCAGCATTTT
CASRRGGQGNQPQHF
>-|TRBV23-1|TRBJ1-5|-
TGCGCCAGCATCACGGGGGGGGTGGTTCAGCCCCAGCATTTT
CASITGGVVQPQHF
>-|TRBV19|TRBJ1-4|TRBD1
TGTGCCAGTAGTGACCGGACAGGGTCTGAAAAACTGTTTTTT
CASSDRTGSEKLFF
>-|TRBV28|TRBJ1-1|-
TGTGCCACTATGGACAGAGGGGGTTTCTTT
CATMDRGGFF
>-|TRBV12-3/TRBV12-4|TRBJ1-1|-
TGTGCCAGCCGACCATTTACGGGCACTGAAGCTTTCTTT
CASRPFTGTEAFF
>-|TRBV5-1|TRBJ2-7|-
TGCGCCAGCAGCTTGGTGGGGATACTACAGGGGGGGACCTACGAGCAGTACTTC
CASSLVGILQGGTYEQYF
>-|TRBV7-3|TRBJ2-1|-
TGTGCCAGCAGCCCAGGGCACCGGGACTTCCTCTTCTTC
CASSPGHRDFLFF
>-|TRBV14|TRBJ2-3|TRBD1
TGTGCCAGCAGCCAATACGGGACAGCGATCACAGATACGCAGTATTTT
CASSQYGTAITDTQYF
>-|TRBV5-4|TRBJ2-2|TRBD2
TGTGCCAGCAGCTTACCCCCCGGGACTAGCGGGAGGGCCAGCGGGGAGCTGTTTTTT
CASSLPPGTSGRASGELFF
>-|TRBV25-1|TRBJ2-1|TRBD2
TGTGCCAGCAGTGGGAGTAGCGGGAGGGCCGGGGAGTTCTTC
CASSGSSGRAGEFF
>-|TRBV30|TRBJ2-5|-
TGTGCCTGGAGTGTAGCAGGGTCAGAGACCCAGTACTTC
CAWSVAGSETQYF
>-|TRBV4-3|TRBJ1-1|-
TGCGCCAGCAGCCAAGATAAAGGGGCCACTGAAGCTTTCTTT
CASSQDKGATEAFF
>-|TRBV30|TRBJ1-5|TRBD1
TGTGCCTGGAGGGCGACAGGGAAGCCCCAGCATTTT
CAWRATGKPQHF
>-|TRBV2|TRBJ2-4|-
TGTGCCAGCATCGGGACTTCGCTAGCCAAAAACATTCAGTACTTC
CASIGTSLAKNIQYF
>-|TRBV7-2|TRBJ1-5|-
TGTGCCAGCAGCCAGCAGGGGACCTCCAATCAGCCCCAGCATTTT
CASSQQGTSNQPQHF
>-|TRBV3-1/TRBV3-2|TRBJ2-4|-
TGTGCCAGCAGCCAAGACCCCCTGACAGGAGTCAAAAACATTCAGTACTTC
CASSQDPLTGVKNIQYF
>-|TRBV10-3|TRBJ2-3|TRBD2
TGTGCCATCAGTGAGAGGTTACTAGCGGGGGGTGCAGATACGCAGTATTTT
CAISERLLAGGADTQYF
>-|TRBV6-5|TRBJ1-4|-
TGTGCCACCCTGGGGGGGGGTGAAAAACTGTTTTTT
CATLGGGEKLFF
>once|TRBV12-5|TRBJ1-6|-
TGTGCTAGTGGTTTGGTCGACGGGTATAATTCACCCCTCCACTTT
CASGLVDGYNSPLHF
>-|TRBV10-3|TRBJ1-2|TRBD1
TGTGCCAGCCATCGACAGGGGGCGGATGGCTACACCTTC
CASHRQGADGYTF
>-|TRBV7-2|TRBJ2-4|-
TGTGCCAGCACCTTCTATTCTGGGCAGGGAAACATTCAGTACTTC
CASTFYSGQGNIQYF
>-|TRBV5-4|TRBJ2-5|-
TGTGCCAGCAGCTTGTGGGGCACCCTGTACCAAGAGACCCAGTACTTC
CASSLWGTLYQETQYF
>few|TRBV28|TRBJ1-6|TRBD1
TGTGCCAGCAGGTTTGTGGGACAGGGTAATTCACCCCTCCACTTT
CASRFVGQGNSPLHF
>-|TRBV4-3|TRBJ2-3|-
TGCGCCAGCAGCCAAGGCAGGGTAAGGACAGATACGCAGTATTTT
CASSQGRVRTDTQYF
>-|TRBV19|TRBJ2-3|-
TGTGCCAGTAGTATAGGGATCCAGGGGTATACTACGCAGTATTTT
CASSIGIQGYTTQYF
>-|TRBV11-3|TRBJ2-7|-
TGTGCCAGCCCTACCGGGTCCTACGAGCAGTACTTC
CASPTGSYEQYF
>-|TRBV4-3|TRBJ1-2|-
TGCGCCAGCAGCCAAGAAACGGCTAACTATGGCTACACCTTC
CASSQETANYGYTF
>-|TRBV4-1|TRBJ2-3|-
TGCGCCAGCAGCCAAGGGGGAGGTAGCGGAATTCCCACAGATACGCAGTATTTT
CASSQGGGSGIPTDTQYF
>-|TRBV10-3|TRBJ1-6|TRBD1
TGTGCCATCAGTGGAACAGGGGGCGCGCGAAATTCACCCCTCCACTTT
CAISGTGGARNSPLHF
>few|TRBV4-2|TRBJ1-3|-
TGTGCCAGCAGCCAGGATAGGGTCGGGGGGCGCGTTGGAAACACCATATATTTT
CASSQDRVGGRVGNTIYF
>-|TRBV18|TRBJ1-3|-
TGTGCCAGCTCACCACGACAGGTCTCTGGAAACACCATATATTTT
CASSPRQVSGNTIYF
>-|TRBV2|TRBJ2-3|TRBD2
TGTGCCAGCAGTGTTACCGGGACTAGCGGGGGGGCGAGAATGAATACGCAGTATTTT
CASSVTGTSGGARMNTQYF
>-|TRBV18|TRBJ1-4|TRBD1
TGTGCCAGCTCACCCTTACAGGGGGCCGGTGAAAAACTGTTTTTT
CASSPLQGAGEKLFF
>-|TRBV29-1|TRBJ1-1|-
TGCAGCTCGTTAGCAGGGGACACTGAAGCTTTCTTT
CSSLAGDTEAFF
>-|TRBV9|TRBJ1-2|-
TGTGCCAGCAGCCCCAGCAGGGGATATAACGGCTACACCTTC
CASSPSRGYNGYTF
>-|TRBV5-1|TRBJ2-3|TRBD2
TGCGCCAGCAGCTTAGCGACTAGCGGCACAGATACGCAGTATTTT
CASSLATSGTDTQYF
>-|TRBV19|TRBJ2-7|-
TGTGCCAGTAGTATAGAAAGCGGAGTGACCTACGAGCAGTACTTC
CASSIESGVTYEQYF
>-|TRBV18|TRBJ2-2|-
TGTGCCAGCTCACCTCAGGCGACTAGGAACACCGGGGAGCTGTTTTTT
CASSPQATRNTGELFF
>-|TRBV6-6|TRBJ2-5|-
TGTGCCAGCAGTTACATACAGATACAAGAGACCCAGTACTTC
CASSYIQIQETQYF
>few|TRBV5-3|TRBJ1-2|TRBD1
TGTGCCAGAATGCCGCTTGGACAGGGGGGTGGCTACACCTTC
CARMPLGQGGGYTF
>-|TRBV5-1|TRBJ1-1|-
TGCGCCAGCAGCTTGGCGGGCGGGGGCACTGAAGCTTTCTTT
CASSLAGGGTEAFF
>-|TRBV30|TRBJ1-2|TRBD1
TGTGCCTGGGGACAGGGAAACTATGGCTACACCTTC
CAWGQGNYGYTF
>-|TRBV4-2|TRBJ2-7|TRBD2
TGTGCCAGCAGCCAGGGAGTAGCGGGAGTGACTGACGAGCAGTACTTC
CASSQGVAGVTDEQYF
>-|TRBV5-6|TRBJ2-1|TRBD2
TGTGCCAGCAGCTTGGATCCGGGGGGCTCCTACAATGAGCAGTTCTTC
CASSLDPGGSYNEQFF
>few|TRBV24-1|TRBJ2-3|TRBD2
TGTGCCACCAGTGATGGCGGGACTAGCGGTACTACAGATACGCAGTATTTT
CATSDGGTSGTTDTQYF
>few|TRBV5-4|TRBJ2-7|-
TGTGCCAGCAGCTTGGGAAGACAGTCAATGTACGAGCAGTACTTC
CASSLGRQSMYEQYF
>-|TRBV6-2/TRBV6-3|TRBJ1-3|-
TGTGCCAGCAGTCAGTTGGCTGGAAACACCATATATTTT
CASSQLAGNTIYF
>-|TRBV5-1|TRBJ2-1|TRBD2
TGCGCCAGCAGAGTGGATAGCGGGGGCTTCAATGAGCAGTTCTTC
CASRVDSGGFNEQFF
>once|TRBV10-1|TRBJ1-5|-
TGCGCCAGCATCTGGGCTGGCCAGTATAGCAATCAGCCCCAGCATTTT
CASIWAGQYSNQPQHF
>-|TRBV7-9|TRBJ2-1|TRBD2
TGTGCCAGCAGCTCGACTAGCTCCACTGAGCAGTTCTTC
CASSSTSSTEQFF